This T cell receptor beta chain was sequenced in a study of shared clonotypes between healthy human individuals. Study-wide context: Plates per donor: three CD4 naive, three CD4 memory, two CD8 naive, one CD8 memory. General study points: The represented genetic and exposure-history diversity was limited by the small number of donors.

The repertoire was sequenced with immunoSEQ multiplex PCR; TCRdb's copy has only in-frame clones and lacks some. Of approximately 2.5 million clones in the sample, around 90% were seen once. The CDR3 sequence is 12 residues long. The V and J ends lost 0 bases and 5 bases respectively, with 4 bases between them. CDR1 and CDR2 from the germline V gene are SNHLY and FYNNEI. Notes on this clone: Its antigen is not identified. Other DNA sequences within the sample encode an identical CDR3.

The chain carries TRBV2 and TRBJ2-5; D gene unclear. The TCR was taken from a young man in good health. Material for sequencing was naive CD4+ T cells sorted from blood. Subset meaning: CD45RA+ positively selected. The CDR3 nucleotides are TGTGCCAGCAGTGAAGCGCGGGAGACCCAGTACTTC. Its translation: CASSEARETQYF.